The 6 T cell receptor beta chains reported below all come from one sample, sequenced in a study of graft-versus-host responses after intestinal transplantation. Profiled with immunoSEQ multiplex PCR; TCRdb holds only in-frame clones, not every one. The top ten clones hold roughly 1.7% of a sample with approximately 50,000 clones, roughly 89% of them seen once. The input for sequencing was PBMCs, taken 26 days after transplant. These receptors came from a human patient who received an intestinal transplant, so some T cells may come from the graft donor.

This clone was seen only once. The chain employs TRBV4-3 and TRBJ2-2; TRBD1 matches at 7 bases. Germline CDR1 is LGHNA and CDR2 is YSLEER. V lost 0 bases, J lost 3 bases, and 7 bases stayed unmatched. The CDR3 totals 17 residues. This CDR3 reads CASSQDIGTDYTGELFF. CDR3 coding DNA: TGCGCCAGCAGCCAAGATATAGGGACAGACTACACCGGGGAGCTGTTTTTT.

On this clone itself: This same CDR3 is encoded by further DNA sequences in the sample. V usage is TRBV6-5 and J usage is TRBJ2-3, with TRBD2 matching 11 bases. The CDR3 runs 15 residues. Germline CDR1 reads MNHEY; CDR2 reads SVGAGI. J lost 1 base, V lost 6 bases, and 3 bases had no gene match. CDR3 coding DNA: TGTGCCAGCAGCCTACTAGCGGGGGGCACAGATACGCAGTATTTT. Protein: CASSLLAGGTDTQYF.

The sample holds a few counts of this clone. The rearrangement links TRBV6-4 to TRBJ2-1; TRBD2 matches at 10 bases. Germline V gene lookup returns CDR1 MRHNA and CDR2 SNTAGT. The CDR3 spans 15 residues. J was trimmed by 4 bases and V by 0 bases; bases with no gene match: 0. CDR3 coding DNA: TGTGCCAGCAGTGACTCAGCGGGAGGGTACAATGAGCAGTTCTTC. As protein: CASSDSAGGYNEQFF.

The V and J genes are TRBV19 and TRBJ2-1; TRBD1 is a possible D gene (6 bases). CDR3 length equals 15 residues. V lost 3 bases and J 3 bases, leaving 12 bases between the germline ends. Germline lookup yields CDR1 LNHDA and CDR2 SQIVND (reference sequence). The CDR3 region has the DNA TGTGCCAGTAGTATTAGCCCAGGGGTCTACAATGAGCAGTTCTTC. Residues: CASSISPGVYNEQFF.

The chain carries TRBV6-5 and TRBJ1-2; D may be TRBD1 (5 bases). The CDR3 extends over 14 amino acids. Trimming pared 5 bases from V and 5 bases from J, leaving 15 bases between. Germline V CDR1 and CDR2: MNHEY, SVGAGI. The CDR3 DNA sequence: TGTGCCAGCAGTCCCGGAGGGGAGGGTTATGGCTACACCTTC. It yields the protein CASSPGGEGYGYTF.

This clone was counted only a few times. The chain is built from TRBV28 and TRBJ2-7; TRBD2 is a possible D gene (5 bases). This CDR3 region has 14 residues. The germline V gene has CDR1 MDHEN and CDR2 SYDVKM. V was shortened by 2 bases and J by 5 bases, with 13 bases between the two germline ends. CDR3 sequence reads: CASSLAGMSHEQYV. CDR3 DNA sequence: TGTGCCAGCAGTTTAGCGGGCATGTCTCACGAGCAGTACGTC.